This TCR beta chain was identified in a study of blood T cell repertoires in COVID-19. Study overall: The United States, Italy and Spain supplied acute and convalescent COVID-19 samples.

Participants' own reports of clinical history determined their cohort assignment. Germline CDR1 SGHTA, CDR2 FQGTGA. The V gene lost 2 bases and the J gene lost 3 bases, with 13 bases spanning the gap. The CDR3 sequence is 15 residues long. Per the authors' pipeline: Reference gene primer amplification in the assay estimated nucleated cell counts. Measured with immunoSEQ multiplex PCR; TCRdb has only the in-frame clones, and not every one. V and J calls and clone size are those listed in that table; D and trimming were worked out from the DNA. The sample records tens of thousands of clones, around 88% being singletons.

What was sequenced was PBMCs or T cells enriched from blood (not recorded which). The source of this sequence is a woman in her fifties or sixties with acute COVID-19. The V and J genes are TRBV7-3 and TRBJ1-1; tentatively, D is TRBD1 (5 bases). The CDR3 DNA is TGTGCCAGCAGCTTAGGGTCCATAGGGGACACTGAAGCTTTCTTT. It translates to CASSLGSIGDTEAFF.